This T cell receptor beta chain was identified in a study of blood T cell repertoires in COVID-19. The overall study: The samples span acute and convalescent COVID-19 from the United States, Italy and Spain. Nucleic acid was either cDNA or gDNA, and it came from T cells, B-cell-depleted T cells, or PBMCs.

Original methodology: Cell counts per sample came from amplifying reference gene primers. Using immunoSEQ multiplex PCR, the repertoire was profiled, and TCRdb retains in-frame clones only, with some absent. The D gene and trimming were derived from the DNA, and the V and J assignments and clone size from that table. In the table there are a few hundred thousand clones, around 83% of which are singletons. Germline lookup yields CDR1 ENHRY and CDR2 SYGVKD. V was shortened by 2 bases and J by 9 bases, with 11 bases between the two germline ends. The CDR3 has 12 residues. The receptor was derived from a woman between 45 and 65 years old with acute or convalescent COVID-19. The chain couples TRBV10-3 to TRBJ2-7; TRBD2 is a possible D gene (5 bases). The specimen was peripheral blood. The CDR3 bases are TGTGCCATCAGTGAGGGGGTTCGGGGGCAGTACTTC. Translating it yields CAISEGVRGQYF.